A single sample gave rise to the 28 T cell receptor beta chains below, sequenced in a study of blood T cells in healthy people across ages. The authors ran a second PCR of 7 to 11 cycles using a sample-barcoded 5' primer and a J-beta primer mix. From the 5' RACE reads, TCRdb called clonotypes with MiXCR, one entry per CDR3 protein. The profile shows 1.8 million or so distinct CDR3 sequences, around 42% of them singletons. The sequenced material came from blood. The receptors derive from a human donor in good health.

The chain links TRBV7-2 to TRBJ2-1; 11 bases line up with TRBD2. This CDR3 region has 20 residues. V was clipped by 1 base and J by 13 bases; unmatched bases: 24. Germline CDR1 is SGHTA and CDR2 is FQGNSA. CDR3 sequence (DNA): TGTGCCAGCAGCTTAGGTTCGGTACTAGCGGGGGCCCGGGAGCAAGAGACCCAGTTCTTC. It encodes CASSLGSVLAGAREQETQFF.

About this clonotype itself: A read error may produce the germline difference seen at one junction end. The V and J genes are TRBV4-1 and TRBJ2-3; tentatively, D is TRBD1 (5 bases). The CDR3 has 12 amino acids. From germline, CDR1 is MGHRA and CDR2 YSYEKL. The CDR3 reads CARSLQENTQYF. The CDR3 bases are TGCGCCCGCAGCCTACAGGAAAATACGCAGTATTTT.

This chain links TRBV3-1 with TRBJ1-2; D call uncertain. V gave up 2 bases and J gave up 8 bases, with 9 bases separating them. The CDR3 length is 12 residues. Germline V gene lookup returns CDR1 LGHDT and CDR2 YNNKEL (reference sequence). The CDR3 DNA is TGTGCCAGCAGCCAAAGTCGGCTGGGCTACACCTTC. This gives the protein CASSQSRLGYTF.

This CDR3 is CASSTPTGPTDTQYF. Here the CDR3 DNA reads TGTGCCAGCAGCACCCCGACAGGGCCCACAGATACGCAGTATTTT. The chain recombines TRBV21-1 with TRBJ2-3; the DNA was not used to check the table's D call, TRBD1. TRBV21-1 is a recognized pseudogene. The CDR3 totals 15 residues.

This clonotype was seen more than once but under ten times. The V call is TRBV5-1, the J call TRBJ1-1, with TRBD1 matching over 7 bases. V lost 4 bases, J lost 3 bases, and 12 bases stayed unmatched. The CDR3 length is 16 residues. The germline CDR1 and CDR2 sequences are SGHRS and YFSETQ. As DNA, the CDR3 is TGCGCCAGCAGCCTGCAACCGACAGGGAGGGACACTGAAGCTTTCTTT. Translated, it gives CASSLQPTGRDTEAFF.

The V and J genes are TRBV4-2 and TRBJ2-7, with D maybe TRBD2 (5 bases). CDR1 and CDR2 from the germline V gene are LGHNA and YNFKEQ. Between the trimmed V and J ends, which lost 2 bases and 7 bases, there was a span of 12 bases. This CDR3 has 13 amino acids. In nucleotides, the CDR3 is TGTGCCAGCAGCCAAAGCCCATTAGCGGAGCAGTACTTC. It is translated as CASSQSPLAEQYF.

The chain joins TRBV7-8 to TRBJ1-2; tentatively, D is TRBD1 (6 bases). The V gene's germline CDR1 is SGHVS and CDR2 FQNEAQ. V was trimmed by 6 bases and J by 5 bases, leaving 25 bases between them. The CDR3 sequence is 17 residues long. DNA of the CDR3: TGTGCCAGCAGTCGAAGACAGGCCGACCCGATGGTTTATGGCTACACCTTC. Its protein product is CASSRRQADPMVYGYTF.

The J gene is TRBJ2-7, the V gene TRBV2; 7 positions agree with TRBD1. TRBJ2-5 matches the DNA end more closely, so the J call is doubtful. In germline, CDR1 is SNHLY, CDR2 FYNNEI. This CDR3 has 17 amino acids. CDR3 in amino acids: CASSDYRGRFPKETQYF. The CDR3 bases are TGTGCCAGCAGTGATTACAGGGGTCGGTTTCCTAAAGAGACCCAGTACTTC.

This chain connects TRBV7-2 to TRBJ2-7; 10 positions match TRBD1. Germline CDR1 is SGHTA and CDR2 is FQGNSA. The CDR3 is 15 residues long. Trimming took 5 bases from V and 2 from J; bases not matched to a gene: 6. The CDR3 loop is CASSARDRGAYEQYF. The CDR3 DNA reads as TGTGCCAGCAGCGCCCGGGACAGGGGCGCCTACGAGCAGTACTTC.

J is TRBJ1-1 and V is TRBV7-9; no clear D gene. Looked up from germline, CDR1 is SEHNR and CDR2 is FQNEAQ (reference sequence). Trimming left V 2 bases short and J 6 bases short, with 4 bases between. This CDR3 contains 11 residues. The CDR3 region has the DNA TGTGCCAGCAGCTTAAGGTCTGAAGCTTTCTTT. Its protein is CASSLRSEAFF.

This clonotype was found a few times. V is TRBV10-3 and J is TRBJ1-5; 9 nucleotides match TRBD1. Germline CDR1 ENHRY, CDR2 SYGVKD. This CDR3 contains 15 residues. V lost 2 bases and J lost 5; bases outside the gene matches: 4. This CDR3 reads CAISESHRGHQPQHF. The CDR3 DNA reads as TGTGCCATCAGTGAGAGCCACAGGGGGCATCAGCCCCAGCATTTT.

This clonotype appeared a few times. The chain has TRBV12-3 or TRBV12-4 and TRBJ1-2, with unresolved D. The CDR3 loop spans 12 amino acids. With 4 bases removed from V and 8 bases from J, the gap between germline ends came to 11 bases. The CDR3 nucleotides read TGTGCCAGCAGTTCAATGGGTTGGGGCTACACCTTC. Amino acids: CASSSMGWGYTF.

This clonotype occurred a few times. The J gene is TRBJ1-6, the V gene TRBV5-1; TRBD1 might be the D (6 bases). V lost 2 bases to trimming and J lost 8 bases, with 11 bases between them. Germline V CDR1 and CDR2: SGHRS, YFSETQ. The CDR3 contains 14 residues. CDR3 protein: CASSFGQSDSPLHF. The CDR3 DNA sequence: TGCGCCAGCAGCTTTGGACAGTCCGATTCACCCCTCCACTTT.

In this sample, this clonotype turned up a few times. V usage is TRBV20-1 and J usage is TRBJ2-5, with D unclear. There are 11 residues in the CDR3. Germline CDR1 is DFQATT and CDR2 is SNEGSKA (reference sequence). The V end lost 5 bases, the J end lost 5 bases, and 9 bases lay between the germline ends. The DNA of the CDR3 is TGCAGTGCTGCTCGACGGGAGACCCAGTACTTC. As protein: CSAARRETQYF.

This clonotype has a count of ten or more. CDR3 in DNA: TGTGCCAGCACTCAACTAAGAGGGGGCACAGATACGCAGTATTTT. Protein sequence: CASTQLRGGTDTQYF. This rearrangement joins TRBV27 to TRBJ2-3; D is perhaps TRBD1 or TRBD2 (5 bases each). Germline-derived CDR1 and CDR2 are MNHEY and SMNVEV (reference sequence). V dropped 7 bases and J dropped 1 base, with 15 bases sitting between them. This CDR3 is 15 amino acids long.

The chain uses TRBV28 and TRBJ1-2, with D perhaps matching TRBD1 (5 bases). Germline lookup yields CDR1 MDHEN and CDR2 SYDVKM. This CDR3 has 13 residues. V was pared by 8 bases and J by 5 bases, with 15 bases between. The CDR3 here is CASHSGTFYGYTF. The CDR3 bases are TGTGCCAGCCACTCCGGGACGTTTTATGGCTACACCTTC.

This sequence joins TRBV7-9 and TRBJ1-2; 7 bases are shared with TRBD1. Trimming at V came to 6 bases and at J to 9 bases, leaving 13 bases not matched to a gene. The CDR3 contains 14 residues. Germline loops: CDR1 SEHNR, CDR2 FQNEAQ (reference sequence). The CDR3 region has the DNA TGTGCCAGCAGACCAGCTCGACAGGGCGCTAGCTACACCTTC. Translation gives CASRPARQGASYTF.

CDR3 region: CSATDREQFF. CDR3 sequence (DNA): TGCAGTGCAACGGACAGGGAGCAGTTCTTC. The chain joins TRBV20-1 to TRBJ2-1; 7 positions match TRBD1. With 6 bases clipped from V and 10 bases from J, the junction kept 3 bases outside the gene matches. CDR1 DFQATT and CDR2 SNEGSKA come from the germline V gene (reference sequence). This CDR3 has 10 residues.

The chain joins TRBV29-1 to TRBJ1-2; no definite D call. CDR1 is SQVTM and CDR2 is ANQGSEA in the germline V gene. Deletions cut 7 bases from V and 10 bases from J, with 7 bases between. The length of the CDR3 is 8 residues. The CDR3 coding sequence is TGCAGCGCTGGGTTCTACACCTTC. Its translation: CSAGFYTF.

The CDR3 coding sequence is TGTGCCACCAGCAGAGATCTAGGCAGGCGGTACGAGCAGTACTTC. It is translated as CATSRDLGRRYEQYF. The genes are TRBV15 and TRBJ2-7; no firm D call. Between the trimmed V and J ends, which lost 0 bases and 4 bases, there was a span of 13 bases. Per germline, CDR1 LNHNV and CDR2 YYDKDF (reference sequence). This CDR3 region has 15 residues.

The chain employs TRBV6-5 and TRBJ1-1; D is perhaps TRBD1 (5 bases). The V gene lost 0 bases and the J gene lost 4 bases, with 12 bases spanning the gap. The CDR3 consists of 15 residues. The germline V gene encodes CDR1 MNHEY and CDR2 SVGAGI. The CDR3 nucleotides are TGTGCCAGCAGTTACTCTGCGCCTAGGGGCACTGAAGCTTTCTTT. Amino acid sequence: CASSYSAPRGTEAFF.

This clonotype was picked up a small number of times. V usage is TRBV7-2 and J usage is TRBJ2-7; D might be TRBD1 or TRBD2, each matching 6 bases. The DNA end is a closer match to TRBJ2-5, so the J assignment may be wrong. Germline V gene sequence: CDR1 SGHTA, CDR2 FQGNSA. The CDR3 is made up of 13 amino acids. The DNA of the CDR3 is TGTGCCAGCAGCAATAGGAGGGGGGAGACCCAGTACTTC. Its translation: CASSNRRGETQYF.

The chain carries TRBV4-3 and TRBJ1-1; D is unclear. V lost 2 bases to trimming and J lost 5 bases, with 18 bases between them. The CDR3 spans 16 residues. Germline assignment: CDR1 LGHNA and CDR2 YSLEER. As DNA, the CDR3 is TGCGCCAGCAGCCAACAATCCTGGGTCTTTGAGACTGAAGCTTTCTTT. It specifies CASSQQSWVFETEAFF.

The CDR3: CASSPRGGRNSPLHF. In DNA, the CDR3 is TGTGCCAGCAGCCCAAGGGGGGGGAGGAATTCACCCCTCCACTTT. This chain links TRBV7-2 with TRBJ1-6; possible D gene TRBD1, 6 bases. This CDR3 has 15 residues. CDR1 and CDR2 from the germline V gene are SGHTA and FQGNSA. With 5 bases removed from V and 7 bases from J, the gap between germline ends came to 15 bases.

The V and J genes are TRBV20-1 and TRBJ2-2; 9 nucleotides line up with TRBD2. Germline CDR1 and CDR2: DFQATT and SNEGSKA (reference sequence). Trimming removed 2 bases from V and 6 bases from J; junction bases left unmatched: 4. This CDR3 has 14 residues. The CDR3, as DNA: TGCAGTGCTAGAAGCGGGGGGTACGCCGGGGAGCTGTTTTTT. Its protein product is CSARSGGYAGELFF.

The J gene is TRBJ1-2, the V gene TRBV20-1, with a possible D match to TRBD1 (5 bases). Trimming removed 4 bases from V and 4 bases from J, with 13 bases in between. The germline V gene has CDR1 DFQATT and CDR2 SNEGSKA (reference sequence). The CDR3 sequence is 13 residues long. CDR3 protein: CSAKPGLSYGYTF. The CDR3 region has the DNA TGCAGTGCTAAGCCGGGACTGAGCTATGGCTACACCTTC.

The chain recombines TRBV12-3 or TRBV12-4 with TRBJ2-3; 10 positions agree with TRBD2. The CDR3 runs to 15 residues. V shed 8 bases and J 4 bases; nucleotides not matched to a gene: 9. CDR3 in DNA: TGTGCCAGCTGGTCCGTAGCGGGGGGCGCAGATACGCAGTATTTT. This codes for CASWSVAGGADTQYF.

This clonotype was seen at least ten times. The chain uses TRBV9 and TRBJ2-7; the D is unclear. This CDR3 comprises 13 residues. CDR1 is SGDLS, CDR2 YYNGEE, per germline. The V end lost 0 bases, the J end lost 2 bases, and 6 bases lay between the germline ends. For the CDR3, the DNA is TGTGCCAGCAGCGTAGGAGTAGCCTACGAGCAGTACTTC. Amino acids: CASSVGVAYEQYF.